The 10 T cell receptor beta chains below all came from one sample that was sequenced in a study of CD8+ T cells in alopecia areata. The sequencing template was cDNA reverse transcribed from extracted RNA. Assay: immunoSEQ multiplex PCR; the TCRdb copy retains only in-frame clones and omits some. The data show about 170,000 clones, with 58% seen just once and roughly 17% held by the top ten. Treatment of the sample: oral pan-JAK inhibitor, 5-10 mg twice daily. The sample consisted of CD4+ T cells sorted from blood, taken between weeks 55 and 65, from a patient treated with tofacitinib. The receptors stem from a human donor with alopecia areata.

This rearrangement joins TRBV5-1 to TRBJ2-3; D might be TRBD2 (5 bases). There are 17 residues in the CDR3. Germline assignment: CDR1 SGHRS and CDR2 YFSETQ. Trimming pared 5 bases from V and 2 bases from J, leaving 21 bases between. The CDR3 protein is CASRSYRTSPYTDTQYF. CDR3 DNA: TGCGCCAGCAGGTCGTATCGGACTTCCCCATACACAGATACGCAGTATTTT.

The J gene is TRBJ1-2, the V gene TRBV30, with 9 positions matching TRBD1. Germline V CDR1 and CDR2: GTSNPN, SVGIG (reference sequence). Germline trimming cut 4 bases from V and 7 bases from J; bases unmatched to any gene: 10. The CDR3 totals 14 residues. CDR3 DNA sequence: TGTGCCTGGAACCCACAGGGGGCGGTGGGTGGCTACACCTTC. It translates to CAWNPQGAVGGYTF.

This chain connects TRBV29-1 to TRBJ1-5, with D possibly TRBD1 on 6 matching bases. Germline V CDR1 and CDR2: SQVTM, ANQGSEA. The CDR3 has 12 amino acids. V dropped 7 bases and J dropped 7 bases, with 14 bases sitting between them. Here the CDR3 DNA reads TGCAGCGGTGGGGACCAGGGGCAGCCCCAGCATTTT. Translation: CSGGDQGQPQHF.

V gene TRBV29-1 combines with J gene TRBJ2-7; D may be TRBD1 or TRBD2 (7 bases each). This CDR3 is 15 amino acids long. CDR1 SQVTM and CDR2 ANQGSEA come from the germline V gene. Deletions cut 3 bases from V and 3 bases from J, with 18 bases between. The chain's CDR3 is CSVDGGRGGIYEQYF. The CDR3 coding sequence is TGCAGCGTTGATGGTGGCAGGGGGGGGATCTACGAGCAGTACTTC.

This clone was recorded only once. The chain is built from TRBV30 and TRBJ1-6; 7 nucleotides match TRBD1. V lost 5 bases to trimming and J lost 7 bases; unmatched junction nucleotides: 8. From germline, CDR1 is GTSNPN and CDR2 SVGIG (reference sequence). The CDR3 loop spans 14 amino acids. The CDR3 coding sequence is TGTGCCTGGCAGGTCGGGACAGAAAATTCACCCCTCCACTTT. It encodes CAWQVGTENSPLHF.

Only one count was recorded for this clone. The chain combines TRBV12-5 with TRBJ1-1, with D possibly matching TRBD1 (5 bases). The V gene lost 0 bases and the J gene lost 5 bases, with 28 bases spanning the gap. This CDR3 is 20 amino acids long. CDR1 LGHNT and CDR2 FRNRAP come from the germline V gene. The CDR3 is CASGLVRDGGGEPPPTEAFF. DNA of the CDR3: TGTGCTAGTGGTTTGGTACGGGATGGCGGGGGGGAACCCCCTCCGACTGAAGCTTTCTTT.

The genes are TRBV6-6 and TRBJ2-2; D unclear. The CDR3 loop spans 16 amino acids. From germline, CDR1 is MNHNY and CDR2 SVGAGI (reference sequence). Trimming took off 7 bases at V and 2 bases at J, with 17 bases between the two ends. The CDR3 nucleotides are TGTGCCAGCACCAAGGGATGGGCGATTAACACCGGGGAGCTGTTTTTT. It encodes CASTKGWAINTGELFF.

This chain connects TRBV9 to TRBJ1-6; D call uncertain. The germline V gene encodes CDR1 SGDLS and CDR2 YYNGEE. This CDR3 is built from 13 residues. Trimming removed 4 bases at V and 7 bases at J, with 9 bases between. CDR3 DNA sequence: TGTGCCAGCAGCTTGGACGGAAATTCACCCCTCCACTTT. It specifies CASSLDGNSPLHF.

In regard to this clone: The same CDR3 arises from other DNA sequences in this sample as well. This chain links TRBV30 with TRBJ1-5, with D uncertain. The CDR3 loop spans 13 amino acids. Trimming cost V 2 bases and J 5 bases, with 10 bases left between them. The germline gives CDR1 GTSNPN, CDR2 SVGIG (reference sequence). CDR3 bases: TGTGCCTGGAGTAGCTCAGGAGATCAGCCCCAGCATTTT. This encodes CAWSSSGDQPQHF.

This clone was found once. The CDR3 nucleotides are TGCAGCGTTGGATTGCCGGGCAGGGGTCTTAACTATGGCTACACCTTC. Its protein product is CSVGLPGRGLNYGYTF. The chain has TRBV29-1 and TRBJ1-2, with D possibly TRBD1 on 6 matching bases. The CDR3 has 16 amino acids. V was cut by 4 bases and J by 1 base, with 19 bases left in between. Germline V gives CDR1 SQVTM, CDR2 ANQGSEA.